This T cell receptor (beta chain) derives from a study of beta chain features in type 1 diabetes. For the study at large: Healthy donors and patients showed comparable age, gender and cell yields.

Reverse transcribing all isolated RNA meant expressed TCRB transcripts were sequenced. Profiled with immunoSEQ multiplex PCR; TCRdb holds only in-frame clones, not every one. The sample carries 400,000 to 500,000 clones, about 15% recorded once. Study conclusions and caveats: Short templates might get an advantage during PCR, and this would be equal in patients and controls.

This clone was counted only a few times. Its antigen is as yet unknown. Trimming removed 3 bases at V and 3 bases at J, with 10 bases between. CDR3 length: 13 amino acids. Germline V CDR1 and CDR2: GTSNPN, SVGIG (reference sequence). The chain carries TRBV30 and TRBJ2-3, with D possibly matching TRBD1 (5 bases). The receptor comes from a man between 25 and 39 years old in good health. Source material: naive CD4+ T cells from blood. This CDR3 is CAWSRATTDTQYF. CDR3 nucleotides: TGTGCCTGGAGCAGGGCGACGACAGATACGCAGTATTTT.